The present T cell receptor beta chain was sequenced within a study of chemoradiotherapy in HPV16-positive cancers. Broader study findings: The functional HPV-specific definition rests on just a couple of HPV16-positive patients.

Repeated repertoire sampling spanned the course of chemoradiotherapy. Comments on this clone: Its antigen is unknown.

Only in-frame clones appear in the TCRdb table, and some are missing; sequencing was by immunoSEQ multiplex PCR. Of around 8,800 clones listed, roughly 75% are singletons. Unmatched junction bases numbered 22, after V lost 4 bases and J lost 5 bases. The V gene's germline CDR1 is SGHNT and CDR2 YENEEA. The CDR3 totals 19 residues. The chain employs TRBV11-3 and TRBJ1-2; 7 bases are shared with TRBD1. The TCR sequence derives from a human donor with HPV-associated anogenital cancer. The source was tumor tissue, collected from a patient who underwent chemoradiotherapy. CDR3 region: CASSSNRGTLEGARYGYTF. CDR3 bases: TGTGCCAGCAGCTCAAATCGAGGGACATTGGAGGGGGCGAGATATGGCTACACCTTC.